Below are 11 T cell receptor beta chains sequenced from a single sample in a study of human T cells and chemical hapten exposure. Using its own MiXCR run on the RACE reads, TCRdb lists one record per CDR3 protein. The table records approximately 52,000 distinct CDR3 sequences, approximately 9.7% of them present only once. Time point denoted: pre-sensitization, week 0. Treatment meaning: therapeutic diphenylcyclopropenone sensitization with weekly scalp DPC. Extraction yielded total RNA from whole blood (unfractionated). Material: whole blood, obtained in connection with sensitization to the hapten diphenylcyclopropenone (DPC). These receptors all stem from a woman in her thirties with alopecia areata. Some clones in this sample may be carry-over from other donors' samples.

The J gene is TRBJ2-3, the V gene TRBV7-2, with D perhaps given as TRBD1 or TRBD2 (5 bases each). V lost 5 bases to trimming and J lost 0 bases, with 12 bases between them. The CDR3 is 15 amino acids. CDR1 and CDR2 (germline): SGHTA, FQGNSA. The CDR3 DNA sequence: TGTGCCAGCAGCCCGTCGGGGCCAAGCACAGATACGCAGTATTTT. It encodes CASSPSGPSTDTQYF.

This clonotype was picked up a small number of times. This chain links TRBV20-1 with TRBJ1-6; D gene unclear. Trimming took 4 bases from V and 3 from J, leaving 16 bases between them. CDR1 is DFQATT, CDR2 SNEGSKA, per germline (reference sequence). The CDR3 length is 16 residues. CDR3 amino acids: CSATLLPVDYNSPLHF. Here the CDR3 DNA reads TGCAGTGCTACCCTTTTACCCGTGGACTATAATTCACCCCTCCACTTT.

This chain joins TRBV29-1 and TRBJ1-2; D not resolved. V lost 4 bases and J 10 bases, leaving 13 bases between the germline ends. Germline CDR1 is SQVTM and CDR2 is ANQGSEA. This CDR3 is built from 11 residues. The CDR3 spells CSVGQDGVYTF. In nucleotides, the CDR3 is TGCAGCGTTGGTCAGGATGGGGTCTACACCTTC.

The V and J genes are TRBV30 and TRBJ2-7; no definite D call. V was clipped by 1 base and J by 5 bases, with 6 bases between them. CDR3 length: 11 amino acids. The V gene's germline CDR1 is GTSNPN and CDR2 SVGIG (reference sequence). CDR3: CAWSGAHEQYF. The CDR3, as DNA: TGTGCCTGGAGTGGGGCCCACGAGCAGTACTTC.

There are a few counts of this clonotype. The V gene is TRBV20-1, the J gene TRBJ1-1; D not resolved. The length of the CDR3 is 15 residues. The germline V and J ends were trimmed by 5 bases and 3 bases, with 19 bases remaining between them. Germline assignment: CDR1 DFQATT and CDR2 SNEGSKA (reference sequence). The CDR3 is CSAGRVRSGHTEAFF. CDR3 nucleotides: TGCAGTGCTGGGAGGGTACGGAGCGGACACACTGAAGCTTTCTTT.

This clonotype has a handful of counts. V gene TRBV29-1 combines with J gene TRBJ2-1; 7 nucleotides align to TRBD2. Germline loops: CDR1 SQVTM, CDR2 ANQGSEA. This CDR3 has 14 amino acids. V lost 1 base, J lost 10 bases, and 10 bases stayed unmatched. The CDR3 is CSVEAGRGGAEQFF. The CDR3 DNA is TGCAGCGTTGAAGCCGGGCGCGGGGGAGCGGAGCAGTTCTTC.

V is TRBV5-1 and J is TRBJ2-7; 7 bases agree with TRBD1. The CDR3 length is 13 residues. Germline CDR1 SGHRS, CDR2 YFSETQ. The junction had 7 bases not matched to a gene; V was cut back by 4 bases and J by 6 bases. The CDR3 nucleotides are TGCGCCAGCAGCACCGGGGACAGACGCGAGCAGTACTTC. Translated, it gives CASSTGDRREQYF.

This clonotype turned up a few times. This chain connects TRBV6-2 or TRBV6-3 to TRBJ2-7, with D perhaps matching TRBD2 (5 bases). The CDR3 sequence is 12 residues long. Germline V gene data show CDR1 as MNHEY and CDR2 as SVGEGT. Trimming removed 10 bases from V and 5 bases from J, with 15 bases in between. In DNA, the CDR3 is TGTGCCACCTCGCGGCAGGAGGACGAGCAGTACTTC. It yields the protein CATSRQEDEQYF.

The chain uses TRBV6-6 and TRBJ2-3; possibly TRBD1 for D (7 bases). This CDR3 is 14 amino acids long. The V gene lost 5 bases and the J gene lost 4 bases, with 13 bases spanning the gap. The germline V gene has CDR1 MNHNY and CDR2 SVGAGI (reference sequence). CDR3 in DNA: TGTGCCAGCAGTGCCCAGGGGGGCCCAGATACGCAGTATTTT. Encoded protein: CASSAQGGPDTQYF.

The chain couples TRBV13 to TRBJ1-5, with 8 bases aligning to TRBD1. This CDR3 is built from 16 residues. Germline CDR1 is PRHDT and CDR2 is FYEKMQ (reference sequence). J gave up 5 bases and V 0 bases, and 6 bases lay outside the gene matches. The CDR3 here is CASSLGDRVRDQPQHF. CDR3 sequence (DNA): TGTGCCAGCAGCTTAGGGGACAGGGTACGGGATCAGCCCCAGCATTTT.

The J gene is TRBJ2-1, the V gene TRBV5-8; 7 positions agree with TRBD2. After removal of 4 bases from V and 6 bases from J, the junction contained 10 bases not matched to a gene. Germline V lookup: CDR1 SGHTS, CDR2 YDEGEE. The CDR3 has 15 residues. CDR3 in amino acids: CASSLPGLRSNEQFF. The DNA for the CDR3 is TGTGCCAGCAGCCTCCCGGGACTAAGGAGCAATGAGCAGTTCTTC. Drawing the rest from reference TRBV5-8 and TRBJ2-1, the complete variable domain is EAGVTQSPTHLIKTRGQQATLRCSPISGHTSVYWYQQALGLGLQFLLWYDEGEERNRGNFPPRFSGRQFPNYSSELNVNALELEDSALYLCASSLPGLRSNEQFFGPGTRLTVL.